The 13 T cell receptor beta chains below were found in one sample sequenced in a study of cytomegalovirus exposure and HLA in healthy donors. The PCR had 60 Vbeta and 13 Jbeta primers. TCRdb's table, derived via immunoSEQ multiplex PCR, lists solely in-frame clones and lacks some. This sample carries about 130,000 clones, roughly 78% of them seen once, and the ten largest clones take under 5.5%. The sample consisted of PBMCs. The receptors stem from a man aged 25-45 years in good health.

The chain links TRBV2 to TRBJ2-3; 11 bases are a match to TRBD2. Trimming at V came to 0 bases and at J to 4 bases, leaving 6 bases not matched to a gene. The CDR3 is made up of 17 amino acids. The germline V gene has CDR1 SNHLY and CDR2 FYNNEI. CDR3: CASSEAILAGAPDTQYF. The CDR3 bases are TGTGCCAGCAGTGAAGCAATACTAGCGGGAGCTCCAGATACGCAGTATTTT. Variable domain in full (rest from reference TRBV2 and TRBJ2-3): EPEVTQTPSHQVTQMGQEVILRCVPISNHLYFYWYRQILGQKVEFLVSFYNNEISEKSEIFDDQFSVERPDGSNFTLKIRSTKLEDSAMYFCASSEAILAGAPDTQYFGPGTRLTVL.

V and J are TRBV6-5 and TRBJ2-3, with 7 bases aligning to TRBD1. In germline, CDR1 is MNHEY, CDR2 SVGAGI. Trimming at V came to 8 bases and at J to 8 bases, leaving 16 bases not matched to a gene. The CDR3 length is 15 residues. This chain's CDR3 is CASGDEGAGLGTQYF. The CDR3 DNA reads as TGTGCCAGCGGGGACGAGGGGGCTGGCCTCGGTACGCAGTATTTT.

CDR3 nucleotides: TGTGCCAGCTCAAGACAGGGTGGCGAAAAACTGTTTTTT. The encoded protein is CASSRQGGEKLFF. The chain links TRBV18 to TRBJ1-4; TRBD1 agrees at 7 bases. The CDR3 loop spans 13 amino acids. Germline lookup yields CDR1 KGHSH and CDR2 LQKENI. J lost 8 bases, V lost 5 bases, and 5 bases had no gene match.

The chain is built from TRBV5-5 and TRBJ2-3; 9 nucleotides line up with TRBD2. Trimming at V came to 1 base and at J to 5 bases, leaving 5 bases not matched to a gene. This CDR3 is built from 15 residues. Germline CDR1 and CDR2: SGHKS and YYEKEE (reference sequence). The CDR3 is CASSLISGSLDTQYF. CDR3 bases: TGTGCCAGCAGCTTGATTAGCGGGAGCCTAGATACGCAGTATTTT.

The chain joins TRBV5-5 to TRBJ2-1, with TRBD2 matching 9 bases. CDR1 is SGHKS and CDR2 is YYEKEE in the germline V gene (reference sequence). This CDR3 contains 17 residues. J lost 4 bases, V lost 4 bases, and 12 bases had no gene match. CDR3 sequence (DNA): TGTGCCAGCAGCATACAAATTATAGCGGGAGCTTACAATGAGCAGTTCTTC. Residues: CASSIQIIAGAYNEQFF.

The V and J genes are TRBV9 and TRBJ1-1, with 7 positions matching TRBD1. After removal of 0 bases from V and 5 bases from J, the junction contained 4 bases not matched to a gene. The CDR3 has 14 residues. Looked up from germline, CDR1 is SGDLS and CDR2 is YYNGEE. The CDR3 region has the DNA TGTGCCAGCAGCGTAGAAGGGGGCCGGACTGAAGCTTTCTTT. Protein product: CASSVEGGRTEAFF.

This clone was detected once. The J gene is TRBJ2-5, the V gene TRBV9; 13 nucleotides line up with TRBD2. The CDR3 loop spans 16 amino acids. V dropped 3 bases and J dropped 7; count of bases not matched to a gene: 9. The germline CDR1 and CDR2 sequences are SGDLS and YYNGEE. Here the CDR3 DNA reads TGTGCCAGCAGCGCCCGGACTAGCGGGAGTATAGGGACCCAGTACTTC. It yields the protein CASSARTSGSIGTQYF.

This clone has just a few counts. This chain joins TRBV4-1 and TRBJ2-7, with D possibly being TRBD2 (6 bases). Per germline, CDR1 MGHRA and CDR2 YSYEKL. CDR3 length equals 15 residues. V lost 3 bases and J 2 bases, leaving 14 bases between the germline ends. DNA for the CDR3: TGCGCCAGCAGCCACCGGGAGAGTCAAGCCTACGAGCAGTACTTC. As protein: CASSHRESQAYEQYF.

V usage is TRBV7-8 and J usage is TRBJ2-1; 13 nucleotides agree with TRBD2. J lost 12 bases, V lost 6 bases, and 11 bases had no gene match. The CDR3 is 15 residues long. The germline CDR1 and CDR2 sequences are SGHVS and FQNEAQ. In nucleotides, the CDR3 is TGTGCCAGCAGTTCTCGACTAGCGGGAGGCACAGGGCAGTTCTTC. This codes for CASSSRLAGGTGQFF.

V is TRBV7-6 and J is TRBJ1-4; D is unresolved. Trimming cost V 5 bases and J 7 bases, with 20 bases left between them. This CDR3 is built from 16 residues. CDR1 is SGHVS, CDR2 FNYEAQ, per germline. In DNA, the CDR3 is TGTGCCAGCAGCCTCGGACCGCGCCCTGGAGGTGAAAAACTGTTTTTT. This codes for CASSLGPRPGGEKLFF.

This clone was counted between two and nine times. The chain has TRBV7-2 and TRBJ2-1, with TRBD1 matching over 11 bases. J lost 9 bases, V lost 2 bases, and 12 bases had no gene match. The germline V gene has CDR1 SGHTA and CDR2 FQGNSA. The CDR3 has 17 residues. CDR3 sequence: CASSLRAPGQGAGEQFF. CDR3 coding DNA: TGTGCCAGCAGCTTACGGGCTCCTGGACAGGGGGCCGGTGAGCAGTTCTTC.

The rearrangement links TRBV7-2 to TRBJ2-7; D perhaps matches TRBD2 (7 bases). The germline V and J ends were trimmed by 1 base and 3 bases, with 19 bases remaining between them. CDR3 length: 17 residues. In germline, CDR1 is SGHTA, CDR2 FQGNSA. Here the CDR3 reads CASSLGRGGAGNYEQYF. CDR3 coding DNA: TGTGCCAGCAGCTTAGGAAGGGGGGGAGCGGGGAACTACGAGCAGTACTTC. The full variable domain, with the rest looked up from reference TRBV7-2 and TRBJ2-7, is GAGVSQSPSNKVTEKGKDVELRCDPISGHTALYWYRQSLGQGLEFLIYFQGNSAPDKSGLPSDRFSAERTGGSVSTLTIQRTQQEDSAVYLCASSLGRGGAGNYEQYFGPGTRLTVT.

The chain couples TRBV7-3 to TRBJ1-5, with 7 nucleotides matching TRBD1. CDR3 length: 13 amino acids. Germline CDR1 is SGHTA and CDR2 is FQGTGA. Unmatched junction bases numbered 7, after V lost 7 bases and J lost 7 bases. CDR3 nucleotides: TGTGCCAGCATTCTGAGGGGGCACCAGCCCCAGCATTTT. It is translated as CASILRGHQPQHF.